A single sample gave rise to the 15 T cell receptor beta chains below, sequenced in a study of identical twins. TCRdb reanalysed the 5' RACE reads using MiXCR and keeps one entry per CDR3 protein. This table holds approximately 700,000 distinct CDR3 sequences, roughly 6.2% found once. Specimen: naive T cells sorted from blood. These receptors all stem from a young man in good health.

This chain joins TRBV11-2 and TRBJ2-2; perhaps TRBD2 as D (6 bases). The germline gives CDR1 SGHAT, CDR2 FQNNGV. Trimming left V 5 bases short and J 0 bases short, with 16 bases between. The CDR3 consists of 17 residues. The DNA for the CDR3 is TGTGCCAGCAGCCCCCTAACTAGCTACTCGAACACCGGGGAGCTGTTTTTT. Protein product: CASSPLTSYSNTGELFF.

Points on this clonotype: One base away lies a much larger clone, so this may be a sequencing read error. The genes are TRBV14 and TRBJ1-2; possibly TRBD1 for D (5 bases). The CDR3 covers 13 residues. Germline assignment: CDR1 SGHDN and CDR2 FVKESK. The CDR3 coding sequence is TGTGCCAGCAGCCTGACAGAGAAATATGGCTACTCCTTC. This encodes CASSLTEKYGYSF.

The table lists this clonotype with many counts. A junction end diverges from the germline sequence, so it may reflect a read error. The rearrangement joins TRBV20-1 to TRBJ2-1; 8 bases agree with TRBD2. This CDR3 spans 15 amino acids. Germline loops: CDR1 DFQATT, CDR2 SNEGSKA (reference sequence). In nucleotides, the CDR3 is TGCAGTGCGGCAGAAGGGACTAGTACCTACCATGAGCAGTTCTTC. It is translated as CSAAEGTSTYHEQFF.

This clonotype occurred a few times. J is TRBJ2-2 and V is TRBV6-5, with 7 bases identical to TRBD1. Germline loops: CDR1 MNHEY, CDR2 SVGAGI. With V trimmed by 0 bases and J by 6 bases, 1 base remained unmatched. The CDR3 totals 14 residues. In DNA, the CDR3 is TGTGCCAGCAGTTACTCGACAGGGTCCGGGGAGCTGTTTTTT. This translates into CASSYSTGSGELFF.

This clonotype was seen many times. CDR3 sequence (DNA): TGTGCCAGCGAGGGGGTATGGAACACTGAAGCTTTCTTT. Encoded protein: CASEGVWNTEAFF. The J gene is TRBJ1-1, the V gene TRBV6-1; D is possibly TRBD1 (6 bases). Germline loops: CDR1 MNHNS, CDR2 SASEGT. The CDR3 has 13 residues. V was cut by 8 bases and J by 1 base, with 11 bases left in between.

This clonotype occurred many times. The chain couples TRBV12-3 or TRBV12-4 to TRBJ2-3, with 10 bases matching TRBD2. V dropped 7 bases and J dropped 1; count of bases not matched to a gene: 8. This CDR3 is 16 amino acids long. CDR3 nucleotide sequence: TGTGCCAGCAACCCCCCCGGGACTAGCGGCACAGATACGCAGTATTTT. Translated: CASNPPGTSGTDTQYF.

In its sample, this clonotype was seen many times. This chain joins TRBV10-3 and TRBJ2-5; 12 bases agree with TRBD2. Trimming at V came to 3 bases and at J to 5 bases, leaving 4 bases not matched to a gene. The CDR3 is made up of 15 amino acids. CDR1 is ENHRY, CDR2 SYGVKD, per germline. The CDR3: CAISEASGRAETQYF. CDR3 nucleotide sequence: TGTGCCATCAGTGAAGCTAGCGGGAGGGCGGAGACCCAGTACTTC.

This clonotype was recorded many times. The chain recombines TRBV10-3 with TRBJ2-1, with 10 bases identical to TRBD2. CDR1 is ENHRY and CDR2 is SYGVKD in the germline V gene. V lost 8 bases and J lost 2; bases outside the gene matches: 15. The CDR3 has 18 residues. CDR3 residues: CAIEREGPQARAYNEQFF. The CDR3 region has the DNA TGTGCCATCGAGCGGGAGGGACCGCAAGCTAGGGCCTACAATGAGCAGTTCTTC.

This clonotype has a count of ten or more. This chain connects TRBV6-1 to TRBJ1-1; D is unresolved. Trimming cost V 6 bases and J 1 base, with 9 bases left between them. The CDR3 loop spans 13 amino acids. Per germline, CDR1 MNHNS and CDR2 SASEGT. CDR3 sequence: CASSSSGNTEAFF. The DNA of the CDR3 is TGTGCCAGCAGCTCTAGTGGGAACACTGAAGCTTTCTTT.

As regards this clonotype: Given a much more abundant clone one base away, this may be a read error. V gene TRBV29-1 combines with J gene TRBJ1-5; 8 bases match TRBD1. The CDR3 has 13 amino acids. Germline assignment: CDR1 SQVTM and CDR2 ANQGSEA. The CDR3 DNA follows: TGCGGCGTTCAACAGGGGGGAGAGGAGCCCCAGCATTTT. Translation: CGVQQGGEEPQHF.

This clonotype has more than one count but fewer than ten. Written as DNA, the CDR3 is TGTGCCAGCAGCGTAGGGGGACAGGGTTCCTACGAGCAGTACTTC. It translates to CASSVGGQGSYEQYF. The chain couples TRBV9 to TRBJ2-7; 9 bases are a match to TRBD1. CDR3 length equals 15 residues. Germline-derived CDR1 and CDR2 are SGDLS and YYNGEE. Trimming took 0 bases from V and 1 from J; bases not matched to a gene: 2.

This clonotype came up many times. The J gene is TRBJ2-1, the V gene TRBV6-1; D is unclear. CDR1 is MNHNS and CDR2 is SASEGT in the germline V gene. The V gene lost 5 bases and the J gene lost 7 bases, with 15 bases spanning the gap. This CDR3 region has 14 residues. The chain's CDR3 is CASSPDWVRNEQFF. CDR3 DNA sequence: TGTGCCAGCAGTCCCGACTGGGTTCGGAATGAGCAGTTCTTC.

A few counts support this clonotype. V gene TRBV20-1 combines with J gene TRBJ2-1; D gene unclear. V gave up 4 bases and J gave up 4 bases, with 14 bases separating them. This CDR3 is built from 14 residues. Germline lookup yields CDR1 DFQATT and CDR2 SNEGSKA (reference sequence). This CDR3 reads CSANPESYYNEQFF. CDR3 nucleotides: TGCAGTGCTAATCCAGAATCCTATTACAATGAGCAGTTCTTC.

Only a few counts were recorded for this clonotype. The chain links TRBV6-5 to TRBJ2-2, with 10 bases identical to TRBD2. Unmatched junction bases numbered 10, after V lost 4 bases and J lost 5 bases. From germline, CDR1 is MNHEY and CDR2 SVGAGI. This CDR3 region has 17 residues. The CDR3 sequence: CASSLTRLAGLTGELFF. The CDR3, as DNA: TGTGCCAGCAGTTTGACAAGACTAGCGGGTTTAACCGGGGAGCTGTTTTTT.

V is TRBV12-3 or TRBV12-4 and J is TRBJ2-7; TRBD2 matches 8 bases. V shed 6 bases, J shed 0 bases, and the junction held 7 bases outside the gene matches. The CDR3 loop spans 15 amino acids. The chain's CDR3 is CASSRGGTTSYEQYV. The CDR3 DNA is TGTGCCAGCAGCCGGGGGGGTACGACCTCCTACGAGCAGTACGTC.